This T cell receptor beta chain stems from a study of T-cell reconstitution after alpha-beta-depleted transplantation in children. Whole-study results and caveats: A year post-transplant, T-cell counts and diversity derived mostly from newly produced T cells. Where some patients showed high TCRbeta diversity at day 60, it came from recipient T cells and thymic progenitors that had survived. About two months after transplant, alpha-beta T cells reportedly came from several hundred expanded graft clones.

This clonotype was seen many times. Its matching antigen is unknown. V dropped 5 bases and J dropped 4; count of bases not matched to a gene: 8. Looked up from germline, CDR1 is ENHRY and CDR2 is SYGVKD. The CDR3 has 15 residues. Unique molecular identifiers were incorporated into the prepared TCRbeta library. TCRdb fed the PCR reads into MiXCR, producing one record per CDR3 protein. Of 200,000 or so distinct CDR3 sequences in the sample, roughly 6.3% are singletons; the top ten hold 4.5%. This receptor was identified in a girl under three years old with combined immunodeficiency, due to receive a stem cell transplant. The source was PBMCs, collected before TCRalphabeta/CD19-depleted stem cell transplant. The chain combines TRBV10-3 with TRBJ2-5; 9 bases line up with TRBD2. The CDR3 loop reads CAISPLGLALETQYF. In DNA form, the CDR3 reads TGTGCCATCAGTCCCTTGGGACTAGCTTTAGAGACCCAGTACTTC.